Given below is one T cell receptor beta chain in context. Its specific antigen is unknown. No much larger clonotype is one base removed from it; base qualities were not supplied. The data stem from a study of cytomegalovirus exposure and HLA in healthy donors (dated by TCRdb to about 2017). About the study as a whole: An earlier analysis of some 600 of the donors reported under 300 Gb of sequence data and 95 million to 130 million unique TCR beta sequences obtained from roughly 170 million T cells. Of the 300 to 500 genotyped donors, 81% were placed in the genetic ancestry cluster associated with self-reported Caucasian donors. The study profiled the T cell repertoires of around 700 subjects by immunosequencing and related them to cytomegalovirus serostatus. The later analysis used no new phenotypic data to find candidate immune exposures, relying instead on TCR beta sequences and their occurrence across donors. The study aimed to test whether signatures of past pathogen exposure could be identified by cataloging public T cell receptors. A later genetic analysis used genome-wide SNP genotypes for about 60% of the 666 donors, treating that subset as a discovery cohort. To study patterns of TCR occurrence, a later analysis re-analyzed previously published TCR beta repertoires from 666 donors and added high-resolution HLA genotyping. The number of donors typed differed by locus, with about 629-630 for A, B, C, DRB1 and DQB1, approximately 500 for DQA1, 606 for DPA1, and around 460 for DPB1. A separate validation cohort of approximately 120 different subjects was used in addition to the roughly 670-subject first cohort. In an earlier analysis of roughly 600 of the donors, high-throughput TCR beta sequencing was used to judge whether each TCR beta V gene segment behaved as functional or pseudogenic. Class I and class II HLA loci were covered by the typing at four-digit resolution. Four or five DR-DQ haplotypes were treated as single units for association and clustering because of strong linkage in the cohort. Approximately 310 gigabases of sequencing data and approximately 84 million unique TCR sequences were included in an early release covering about 700 HLA-typed donors. To predict cytomegalovirus infection status, the study brought together high-throughput TCR immunosequencing, statistical association of individual TCRs with disease status, and machine learning. Across roughly 420 genotyped donors of the cohort, an average of about 240,000 unique TCR beta nucleotide sequences per donor were sequenced, and 15% to 20% of those sequences were non-productive. Donor age, sex, ethnicity and CMV serostatus were collected together with the repertoire data. Every repertoire in the discovery cohort had been generated on one and the same sequencing platform. Results and caveats for the whole study, not just this receptor: The earlier analysis of almost 600 of the donors excluded fewer than 20 rarely observed V segments, including chromosome 9 orphons, because counts were too low. A cluster of highly shared sequence variants was judged likely to represent a technical artifact of the sequencing pipeline. Presence/absence analyses assumed roughly uniform sequencing depth across donors, an assumption that may not hold. An earlier analysis of some 560 of the donors showed that most TCR beta V segments appeared in productive rearrangements either about 90% or about 30% of the time, which broadly matched IMGT annotations. Across donors, most TCR sequences were observed very rarely, whereas some public TCRs were present in many individuals. Several of the top co-occurrence clusters appeared to be linked to parvovirus B19, influenza, CMV and Epstein-Barr virus, according to a later analysis. In a later analysis, the rate of TCR association differed among HLA loci, with DRB1 alleles having the most associated TCRs and HLA-C alleles having the fewest. The authors suggested that the approach could potentially be extended to other disease states and immunological phenotypes. The study listed 164 TCR beta chains as associated with cytomegalovirus. A later genetic analysis associated a missense DCLRE1C variant with V-gene and J-gene trimming of TCR beta chains, and an independent cohort replicated the association. When HLA alleles, especially DR and DQ, strongly co-occurred, attributing TCR associations to individual alleles was difficult. Because HLA typing was unavailable for some donors at each locus, only the typed subset was used in association tests. For the cohort, immune exposure information was limited to CMV serostatus. In both the original and validation cohorts, the classifier was reported to diagnose cytomegalovirus status with high specificity and sensitivity. Compared with equally common non-associated chains, HLA-associated TCR beta chains in a later analysis were more clonally expanded and had lower generation probabilities. A later analysis found that most CMV-associated TCR beta chains appeared HLA-restricted, with HLA associations seemingly driven largely by CMV exposure. In a later analysis, 15,000 to 20,000 TCR beta sequences were associated with specific HLA alleles at a false discovery rate of 0.05. A further reported finding was that TCR beta sequences accurately predicted the HLA-A and HLA-B alleles for most subjects in the first cohort. A few of the identified cytomegalovirus-associated TCR beta chains were confirmed in vitro to be specific for cytomegalovirus antigens. This cohort had only TCR beta chains sequenced, and the lack of alpha or paired-chain data limited which features could be detected. Correlated functional status among segregating V segments might reflect linkage disequilibrium, but an unknown experimental factor could not be ruled out. Compared with the roughly 700-donor mean, donors in an Asian-associated ancestry cluster had fewer N-insertions in productive TCRs, according to a later genetic analysis.

The cohort comprised 550 to 700 healthy bone marrow donors. At the time of sampling, every cohort member was nominally healthy, though immune exposures that went unrecorded were likely present. The donor tested CMV seropositive and was one of the 289 seropositive cohort members. Every donor gave a peripheral blood sample, and the peripheral blood mononuclear cells from that sample were used for TCR beta sequencing. The Qiagen DNeasy Blood Extraction Kit was used to extract genomic DNA from the blood cell samples. Library creation used the immunoSEQ multiplex PCR assay. For the multiplex PCR, a mixture combining 60 forward primers for TCR Vbeta segments and 13 reverse primers for TCR Jbeta segments was used. The CDR3 region of rearranged TCR beta genes was amplified from genomic DNA by a multiplex PCR assay. Amplified TCR beta libraries were sequenced as 87-base-pair reads on the Illumina HiSeq System. In the authors' own workflow: A later analysis tallied approximately 87 million unique TCR beta chains across the 700 or so repertoires, and about 12 million of those chains were shared by two or more donors. Raw reads were error-corrected and collapsed into unique sequences by a nearest-neighbor algorithm in which closely related sequences were merged to remove PCR and sequencing errors. V, D and J gene segments were assigned by aligning CDR3 sequences to IMGT reference sequences. For a sequence to be retained, a match of at least six nucleotides was required to both a V gene segment and a J gene segment. Rearrangements were called productive when the CDR3 lacked stop codons and stayed in frame with V and J; all others were non-productive. CDR3 was defined by IMGT convention, running from the second conserved V-encoded cysteine to the conserved J-encoded phenylalanine. In an earlier analysis of around 600 of the donors, sequences lacking an unambiguous match to a single V gene segment were excluded. An earlier analysis of fewer than 750 of the donors classified V segments as functional when productive rearrangements were above 56.7% and as segregating when the standard deviation between donors was above 5%. A statistical classification framework was built for diagnosing cytomegalovirus status from the catalog of TCR beta chain sequences. V and J gene assignment, in a later analysis, came from comparing TCR nucleotide sequences with IMGT/GENE-DB human TR gene sequences. A later analysis assigned CDR3 sequences and most-parsimonious VDJ recombination scenarios with the TCRdist pipeline. In a later analysis, each TCR beta chain was defined by its CDR3 amino acid sequence together with its V-gene family, and reads lacking a unique V-gene family were excluded. A later analysis removed 550 to 700 highly shared, low-generation-probability nucleotide sequences to deal with suspected cross-contamination and a sequencing artifact. In a later analysis, a clonal expansion index for each public chain was calculated from normalized within-repertoire ranks of inferred template counts. In a later analysis, generation probabilities were computed using a VDJ recombination model fitted to out-of-frame rearrangements, and the results were checked against IGoR. Hypergeometric tests were used in a later analysis to score TCR-TCR, TCR-HLA and TCR-CMV co-occurrence, with a repertoire-size bias correction applied to the TCR pairs. To estimate false discovery rates, a later analysis permuted the HLA or CMV assignments 20 times. In a later analysis, co-occurring TCRs were grouped with DBSCAN, and TCRdist sequence similarity was added when clustering was performed within HLA-allele-positive subsets. Co-occurrence clustering excluded repertoires with fewer than 30,000 or more than 120,000 public chains, plus five with anomalous nucleotide sharing. TCRdb provides this immuneACCESS table in a form limited to in-frame rearrangements. Some clones are lacking; in checked studies, under half of them reflect an unresolved V gene, and why the rest are absent is not known. Clone size and V and J calls were adopted from that table, with D and trimming inferred from the DNA. This sample holds roughly 200,000 clones; over 9.5% were observed only once. The ten top clones hold 7.8% of the sample.

Sequencing used PBMCs. This TCR derives from a man aged 50 to 59 in good health and CMV-seropositive.

The CDR3 amino acid sequence is: CASSSDSQETQYF. The DNA reads as follows: TGTGCCAGTAGCTCGGACAGTCAAGAGACCCAGTACTTC. The chain joins TRBV19 to TRBJ2-5; TRBD1 is possibly the D segment (6 matching bases). As encoded in the germline V gene (reference sequence), CDR1 is LNHDA while CDR2 is SQIVND. V sheds 6 bases and J sheds 2 bases, leaving 10 bases between their ends. The cysteine opens and the phenylalanine closes a CDR3 of 13 amino acids. Only the CDR3 DNA stays, 39 bases, in frame from base 1.